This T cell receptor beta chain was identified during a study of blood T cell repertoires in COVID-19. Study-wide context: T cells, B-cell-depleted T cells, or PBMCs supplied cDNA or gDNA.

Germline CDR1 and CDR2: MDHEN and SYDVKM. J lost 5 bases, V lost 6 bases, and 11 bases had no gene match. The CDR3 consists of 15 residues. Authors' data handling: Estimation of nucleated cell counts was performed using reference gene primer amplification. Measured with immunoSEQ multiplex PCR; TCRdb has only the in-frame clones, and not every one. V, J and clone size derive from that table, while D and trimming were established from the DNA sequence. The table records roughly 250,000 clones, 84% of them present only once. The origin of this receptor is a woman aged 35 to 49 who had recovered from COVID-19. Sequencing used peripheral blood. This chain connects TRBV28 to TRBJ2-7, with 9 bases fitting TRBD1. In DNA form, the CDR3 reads TGTGCCAGCAGCCGCCCGGGACAGGGTGGCCACGAGCAGTACTTC. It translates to CASSRPGQGGHEQYF.